Listed here is a single T cell receptor beta chain. This sample is drawn from a study of blood T cell repertoires in COVID-19. On the study more broadly: The origin of the acute and convalescent COVID-19 samples was the United States, Italy and Spain.

The V gene's germline CDR1 is SQVTM and CDR2 ANQGSEA. CDR3 length: 13 residues. After removal of 3 bases from V and 2 bases from J, the junction contained 2 bases not matched to a gene. Original data processing: Amplification from reference gene primers served as the basis for estimated nucleated cell counts. The assay was immunoSEQ multiplex PCR, and TCRdb's table has in-frame clones only and misses some. V, J and clone size derive from that table, while D and trimming were established from the DNA sequence. In the table there are 250,000 to 300,000 clones, about 80% of which are singletons. The receptor comes from a woman over 75 with acute or convalescent COVID-19. Input material: peripheral blood. The rearrangement links TRBV29-1 to TRBJ1-2; 8 bases agree with TRBD1. The chain's CDR3 is CSVDPGGNYGYTF. The CDR3 nucleotides read TGCAGCGTTGACCCAGGGGGCAACTATGGCTACACCTTC. The full variable domain, completed using reference TRBV29-1 and TRBJ1-2, is SAVISQKPSRDICQRGTSLTIQCQVDSQVTMMFWYRQQPGQSLTLIATANQGSEATYESGFVIDKFPISRPNLTFSTLTVSNMSPEDSSIYLCSVDPGGNYGYTFGSGTRLTVV.